Listed below are T cell receptor beta chains from one sample, sequenced in a study of cytomegalovirus exposure and HLA in healthy donors. The repertoire was sequenced with immunoSEQ multiplex PCR; TCRdb's copy has only in-frame clones and lacks some. There are roughly 150,000 clones in the sample; around 80% occur only once, and roughly 10% lies in the top ten. The sequencing input was PBMCs. Receptors were obtained from a man younger than 35 in good health and CMV-seropositive. Each CDR3 is given with its conserved first and last residue. Each record gives: CDR3 DNA, CDR3 protein, J gene, V gene, clone size, D gene. D genes are given only for firm matches. Clone size, where shown, is once, few, many, or a class for clones that have expanded.

CDR3 DNA: TGCAGCGCGTGGGACAGGGTCGGCACTGAAGCTTTCTTT; CDR3 protein: CSAWDRVGTEAFF; J gene: TRBJ1-1; V gene: TRBV29-1; clone size: NA; D gene: TRBD1
CDR3 DNA: TGTGCCAGCACACGGACTAGCATTACATATACGCAGTATTTT; CDR3 protein: CASTRTSITYTQYF; J gene: TRBJ2-3; V gene: TRBV6-1; clone size: NA; D gene: TRBD2
CDR3 DNA: TGTGCCAGTAGTCTCAAGGGTCGGAGGGCTAGAGATTTCACAGATACGCAGTATTTT; CDR3 protein: CASSLKGRRARDFTDTQYF; J gene: TRBJ2-3; V gene: TRBV19; clone size: NA; D gene: NA
CDR3 DNA: TGTGCCAGCAGCGTAGCGGGCAGGGGGCGCAATCAGCCCCAGCATTTT; CDR3 protein: CASSVAGRGRNQPQHF; J gene: TRBJ1-5; V gene: TRBV9; clone size: NA; D gene: TRBD1
CDR3 DNA: TGTGCCAGCAGTTACTCGTCTGTCGAGGACGAGCAGTACTTC; CDR3 protein: CASSYSSVEDEQYF; J gene: TRBJ2-7; V gene: TRBV6-5; clone size: NA; D gene: NA
CDR3 DNA: TGCGCCAGCAGCGGGCGGGTCGGGGAGCTGTTTTTT; CDR3 protein: CASSGRVGELFF; J gene: TRBJ2-2; V gene: TRBV10-1; clone size: few; D gene: NA
CDR3 DNA: TGTGCCAGCAGCCCGAAGGCGGGAGAGGATGTCGGGGAGCTGTTTTTT; CDR3 protein: CASSPKAGEDVGELFF; J gene: TRBJ2-2; V gene: TRBV4-2; clone size: NA; D gene: TRBD2
CDR3 DNA: TGTGCCAGCATTCGGGGGGAAACGGGAAATGAGCAGTTCTTC; CDR3 protein: CASIRGETGNEQFF; J gene: TRBJ2-1; V gene: TRBV6-6; clone size: NA; D gene: TRBD2
CDR3 DNA: TGCGCCAGCAGCCTCCGACTAGCGGGAGGTTCGGATGAGCAGTTCTTC; CDR3 protein: CASSLRLAGGSDEQFF; J gene: TRBJ2-1; V gene: TRBV5-1; clone size: NA; D gene: TRBD2
CDR3 DNA: TGTGCCAGCAGCCCGGATGTGGGGCTCACTGAAGCTTTCTTT; CDR3 protein: CASSPDVGLTEAFF; J gene: TRBJ1-1; V gene: TRBV5-5; clone size: NA; D gene: NA
CDR3 DNA: TGTGCCAGTTCTACCCAAGAGACCCAGTACTTC; CDR3 protein: CASSTQETQYF; J gene: TRBJ2-5; V gene: TRBV19; clone size: once; D gene: NA
CDR3 DNA: TGTGCCAGCAGTGTAGGGGTACATGAGCAGTTCTTC; CDR3 protein: CASSVGVHEQFF; J gene: TRBJ2-1; V gene: TRBV2; clone size: NA; D gene: NA
CDR3 DNA: TGTGCCACCGGGAGAATGTACAATGAGCAGTTCTTC; CDR3 protein: CATGRMYNEQFF; J gene: TRBJ2-1; V gene: TRBV11-2; clone size: NA; D gene: NA
CDR3 DNA: TGCGCCAGCAGCAACCGGGACAGGGCGTATGCCGGGGAGCTGTTTTTT; CDR3 protein: CASSNRDRAYAGELFF; J gene: TRBJ2-2; V gene: TRBV5-1; clone size: NA; D gene: TRBD1
CDR3 DNA: TGTGCCAGCAGTTCCAGGATGAACACTGAAGCTTTCTTT; CDR3 protein: CASSSRMNTEAFF; J gene: TRBJ1-1; V gene: TRBV6-5; clone size: few; D gene: NA
CDR3 DNA: TGTGCCAGCAGTTACCCTGTCGGTGTAGCCAAAAACATTCAGTACTTC; CDR3 protein: CASSYPVGVAKNIQYF; J gene: TRBJ2-4; V gene: TRBV6-5; clone size: NA; D gene: NA
CDR3 DNA: TGTGCCAGCAGCCAAGGGGCTAAAAATCAGCCCCAGCATTTT; CDR3 protein: CASSQGAKNQPQHF; J gene: TRBJ1-5; V gene: TRBV9; clone size: NA; D gene: NA
CDR3 DNA: TGTGCCAGCAGGACCGGGACAGTTGCACTACATGGCTACACCTTC; CDR3 protein: CASRTGTVALHGYTF; J gene: TRBJ1-2; V gene: TRBV2; clone size: NA; D gene: TRBD1
CDR3 DNA: TGTGCCAGCAGCTTTTGGGCGGACAGGGGGCCCGAGCAGTACTTC; CDR3 protein: CASSFWADRGPEQYF; J gene: TRBJ2-7; V gene: TRBV7-8; clone size: NA; D gene: TRBD1
CDR3 DNA: TGTGCCAGCGCCCCGTGGGGGCCAAGGGCAACTAATGAAAAACTGTTTTTT; CDR3 protein: CASAPWGPRATNEKLFF; J gene: TRBJ1-4; V gene: TRBV7-9; clone size: NA; D gene: NA
CDR3 DNA: TGTGCCAGCAGCCCCAGGGGAGGGGCTGGGGCCAACGTCCTGACTTTC; CDR3 protein: CASSPRGGAGANVLTF; J gene: TRBJ2-6; V gene: TRBV14; clone size: NA; D gene: NA
CDR3 DNA: TGTGCCAGCAGACGGGAGAGGGTGAACACTGAAGCTTTCTTT; CDR3 protein: CASRRERVNTEAFF; J gene: TRBJ1-1; V gene: TRBV28; clone size: NA; D gene: NA
CDR3 DNA: TGTGCCATCAGTCGACAGGGTTACGAGCAGTACTTC; CDR3 protein: CAISRQGYEQYF; J gene: TRBJ2-7; V gene: TRBV10-3; clone size: NA; D gene: TRBD1
CDR3 DNA: TGTGCCAGCAGGTACAGGGAAACCGAGCAGTACTTC; CDR3 protein: CASRYRETEQYF; J gene: TRBJ2-7; V gene: TRBV28; clone size: NA; D gene: NA
CDR3 DNA: TGTGCCAGCAAACCCGGGGGGACCGGGGAGCTGTTTTTT; CDR3 protein: CASKPGGTGELFF; J gene: TRBJ2-2; V gene: TRBV28; clone size: few; D gene: TRBD2
CDR3 DNA: TGTGCCAGCACGGTGGCGGGAGGCCTACAAGAGACCCAGTACTTC; CDR3 protein: CASTVAGGLQETQYF; J gene: TRBJ2-5; V gene: TRBV9; clone size: once; D gene: TRBD2
CDR3 DNA: TGCGCCAGCAGCCAAAACGACAGGAATGTGAACACTGAAGCTTTCTTT; CDR3 protein: CASSQNDRNVNTEAFF; J gene: TRBJ1-1; V gene: TRBV4-1; clone size: few; D gene: NA
CDR3 DNA: TGTGCCAGCAGCTTAGGGGGTCGGGGGGAAGAGACCCAGTACTTC; CDR3 protein: CASSLGGRGEETQYF; J gene: TRBJ2-5; V gene: TRBV7-2; clone size: few; D gene: TRBD2
CDR3 DNA: TGTGCCAGCAGTTGGGGGGACAGACAGAGTCAGCCCCAGCATTTT; CDR3 protein: CASSWGDRQSQPQHF; J gene: TRBJ1-5; V gene: TRBV28; clone size: NA; D gene: TRBD1
CDR3 DNA: TGTGCCTGGAGTGTACTGGAGAACAGGCAGAACACTGAAGCTTTCTTT; CDR3 protein: CAWSVLENRQNTEAFF; J gene: TRBJ1-1; V gene: TRBV30; clone size: NA; D gene: NA
CDR3 DNA: TGTGCCAGCAGCTTATACACTAGCGGGAGGGATGAGCAGTTCTTC; CDR3 protein: CASSLYTSGRDEQFF; J gene: TRBJ2-1; V gene: TRBV7-2; clone size: NA; D gene: TRBD2
CDR3 DNA: TGTGCCATCAGTAGAGAATCTGTGTTCACTGAAGCTTTCTTT; CDR3 protein: CAISRESVFTEAFF; J gene: TRBJ1-1; V gene: TRBV10-3; clone size: few; D gene: NA